The present T cell receptor beta chain was sequenced within a study of HIV-infected children after antiretroviral therapy interruption. Germline lookup yields CDR1 DFQATT and CDR2 SNEGSKA (reference sequence). V was clipped by 5 bases and J by 6 bases; unmatched bases: 3. The CDR3 sequence is 11 residues long. A 3' RACE protocol on RNA, with unique molecular identifiers, produced the TCR library. Using its own MiXCR run on the 3' RACE reads, TCRdb lists one record per CDR3 protein. The table lists about 50,000 distinct CDR3 sequences, approximately 4.3% of them singletons. General study points: Naive CD4+ CDR3 sharing between time points fell after interruption began.

This clonotype occurred a few times. Its antigen is not identified. As for treatment: PENTA 11 planned treatment interruption arm or continuous ART arm. The TCR sequence derives from a pool of human donors with HIV. Sequencing used CD45RA+ CD4+ T cells from PBMCs, pooled from several time points, obtained from a donor given antiretroviral therapy, either interrupted or continuous. This sample's subset: naive CD4+ CD45RA+ CD45RO- T cells. The gene calls are TRBV20-1 and TRBJ1-2, with 7 bases matching TRBD1. Here the CDR3 DNA reads TGCAGTGCTCTGACAGGGAATGGCTACACCTTC. This gives the protein CSALTGNGYTF.